The source of this T cell receptor (beta chain) is a study of long-term antiretroviral therapy in people with HIV. The length of the CDR3 is 14 residues. Per the germline V gene, CDR1 is LNHDA and CDR2 is SQIVND (reference sequence). Trimming took off 9 bases at V and 2 bases at J, with 14 bases between the two ends. General study findings and limits: Pre-ART expanded TRB clones stayed dominant throughout, though often decreasing after ART.

Of note for this clone: Its antigen is as yet unknown.

Survey-level resolution applied to immunoSEQ assay v3.0. Using immunoSEQ multiplex PCR, the repertoire was profiled, and TCRdb retains in-frame clones only, with some absent. The sample has 25,000 to 35,000 clones; roughly 95% are singletons. This chain joins TRBV19 and TRBJ1-5; unclear D gene. The clonotype originates from a man aged 30-40 years with HIV. This specimen was unsorted PBMCs, taken around 6.6 years after starting antiretroviral therapy. This CDR3 reads CASAENRGNQPQHF. The CDR3 DNA reads as TGTGCCAGCGCAGAAAATCGGGGCAATCAGCCCCAGCATTTT.